This T cell receptor beta chain was recorded in a study of cytomegalovirus exposure and HLA in healthy donors. Turning to the study itself: Unique TCRs from HLA-typed donors, 70 million to 100 million of them, were held in an early data release.

PCR primers comprised 60 Vbeta and 13 Jbeta primers. This table comes from immunoSEQ multiplex PCR, and its TCRdb copy is limited to in-frame clones, with some not included. Here the sample spans approximately 260,000 clones, 84% being singletons. V shed 2 bases and J shed 2 bases, with 4 bases lying between them. The CDR3 runs 13 residues. Looked up from germline, CDR1 is KGHSH and CDR2 is LQKENI. The genes are TRBV18 and TRBJ1-3; no clear D gene. Sequences were obtained from PBMCs. This receptor was taken from a woman aged 35 to 49 in good health and CMV-seropositive. This CDR3 is CASSPGTGNTIYF. CDR3 DNA sequence: TGTGCCAGCTCACCAGGCACTGGAAACACCATATATTTT. The variable domain in full, completed from reference TRBV18 and TRBJ1-3, reads NAGVMQNPRHLVRRRGQEARLRCSPMKGHSHVYWYRQLPEEGLKFMVYLQKENIIDESGMPKERFSAEFPKEGPSILRIQQVVRGDSAAYFCASSPGTGNTIYFGEGSWLTVV.